The 3 T cell receptor beta chains given below trace back to one sample, sequenced in a study of blood T cell repertoires in COVID-19 (dated by TCRdb to between 2020 and 2021). The library was built by means of the immunoSEQ multiplex PCR assay. TCRdb's version of the immuneACCESS table is confined to in-frame rearrangements and falls short of the full clone set. An unresolved V gene accounts for under half of the shortfall where checked; the remainder is of unknown origin. This sample is represented by about 150,000 clones; approximately 78% of them were singletons. The ten largest clones take up under 2% of the sample. The specimen was peripheral blood. All receptors derive from a man aged 80 or over with acute or convalescent COVID-19.

The count of this clone is one. The chain is built from TRBV4-3 and TRBJ2-1; weak D call: TRBD1 (5 bases). Germline V CDR1 and CDR2: LGHNA, YSLEER. The CDR3 runs 14 residues. V gave up 3 bases and J gave up 2 bases, with 8 bases separating them. The CDR3 reads CASSHQGTYNEQFF. CDR3 coding DNA: TGCGCCAGCAGCCACCAGGGTACCTACAATGAGCAGTTCTTC.

J is TRBJ1-1 and V is TRBV7-9; a possible D gene is TRBD1 (5 bases). The germline gives CDR1 SEHNR, CDR2 FQNEAQ (reference sequence). The CDR3 contains 16 residues. V was trimmed by 4 bases and J by 2 bases, leaving 17 bases between them. This chain's CDR3 is CASSYWTGGINTEAFF. CDR3 bases: TGTGCCAGCAGCTACTGGACCGGGGGAATTAACACTGAAGCTTTCTTT.

The chain employs TRBV11-1 and TRBJ1-2, with D maybe TRBD1 (5 bases). Per the germline V gene, CDR1 is SGHAT and CDR2 is FQDESV (reference sequence). Trimming left V 1 base short and J 9 bases short, with 9 bases between. The CDR3 has 12 amino acids. CDR3 DNA: TGTGCCAGCAGCTTAGGGGGACTCAGCTACACCTTC. It yields the protein CASSLGGLSYTF.